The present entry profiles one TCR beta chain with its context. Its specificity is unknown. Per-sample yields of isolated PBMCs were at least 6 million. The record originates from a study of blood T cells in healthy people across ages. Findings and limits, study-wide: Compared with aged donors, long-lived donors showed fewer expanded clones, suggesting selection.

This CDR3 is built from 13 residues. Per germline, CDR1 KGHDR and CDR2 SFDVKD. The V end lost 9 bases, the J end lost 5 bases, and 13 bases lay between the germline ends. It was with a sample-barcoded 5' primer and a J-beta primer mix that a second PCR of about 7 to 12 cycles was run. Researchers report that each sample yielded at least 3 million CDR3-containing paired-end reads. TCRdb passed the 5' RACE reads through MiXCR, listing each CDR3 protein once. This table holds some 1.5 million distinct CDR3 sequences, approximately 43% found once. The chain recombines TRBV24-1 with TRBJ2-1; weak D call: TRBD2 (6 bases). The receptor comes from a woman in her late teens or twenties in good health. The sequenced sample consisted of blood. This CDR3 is CATGGMADNEQFF. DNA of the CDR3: TGTGCCACCGGCGGGATGGCGGACAATGAGCAGTTCTTC.